Listed below are T cell receptor beta chains from one sample, sequenced in a study of blood T cell repertoires in COVID-19. Only in-frame clones appear in the TCRdb table, and some are missing; sequencing was by immunoSEQ multiplex PCR. The repertoire holds some 370,000 clones, with nearly 90% as singletons. Input material: peripheral blood. Every receptor here comes from a man aged 18 to 29 with active or convalescent COVID-19. CDR3s include the opening cysteine and the closing phenylalanine or tryptophan. Fields, in order: V gene, D gene, J gene, clone size, CDR3 protein, CDR3 DNA. A D gene is named only where the DNA matches it firmly. For some rows the clone size is stated as once, few or many, or as a class when expanded; others skip it.

v_gene: TRBV9; d_gene: TRBD1; j_gene: TRBJ2-3; abundance: NA; CDR3aa: CASSNPGTGKHDTQYF; CDR3nt: TGTGCCAGCAGCAACCCCGGGACAGGGAAGCACGATACGCAGTATTTT
v_gene: TRBV28; d_gene: NA; j_gene: TRBJ1-1; abundance: NA; CDR3aa: CASRFRGAYTEAFF; CDR3nt: TGTGCCAGCAGGTTTCGGGGGGCGTACACTGAAGCTTTCTTT
v_gene: TRBV7-2; d_gene: TRBD1; j_gene: TRBJ1-2; abundance: NA; CDR3aa: CASSYRGGRGLYYGYTF; CDR3nt: TGTGCCAGCAGCTACAGGGGGGGCAGGGGGCTCTACTATGGCTACACCTTC
v_gene: TRBV15; d_gene: TRBD1; j_gene: TRBJ1-1; abundance: few; CDR3aa: CATSGYRGATEAFF; CDR3nt: TGTGCCACCAGCGGATACAGGGGTGCAACTGAAGCTTTCTTT
v_gene: TRBV5-3; d_gene: TRBD1; j_gene: TRBJ1-2; abundance: once; CDR3aa: CARSAGQGGYTF; CDR3nt: TGTGCCAGAAGCGCCGGACAGGGCGGCTACACCTTC
v_gene: TRBV4-1; d_gene: TRBD1; j_gene: TRBJ2-2; abundance: NA; CDR3aa: CASSHHPGGTEFGELFF; CDR3nt: TGCGCCAGCAGCCACCACCCGGGTGGGACAGAATTTGGGGAGCTGTTTTTT
v_gene: TRBV27; d_gene: TRBD1; j_gene: TRBJ2-5; abundance: NA; CDR3aa: CASSSILQGVGETQYF; CDR3nt: TGTGCCAGCAGTTCAATCTTACAGGGGGTCGGGGAGACCCAGTACTTC
v_gene: TRBV5-1; d_gene: NA; j_gene: TRBJ2-1; abundance: NA; CDR3aa: CASSLRLAKSYNEQFF; CDR3nt: TGCGCCAGCAGCTTGCGGCTAGCCAAGTCCTACAATGAGCAGTTCTTC
v_gene: TRBV7-9; d_gene: NA; j_gene: TRBJ1-1; abundance: once; CDR3aa: CASSHTQLTANTEAFF; CDR3nt: TGTGCCAGCAGCCATACACAATTGACAGCGAACACTGAAGCTTTCTTT
v_gene: TRBV7-2; d_gene: NA; j_gene: TRBJ2-3; abundance: NA; CDR3aa: CASSLYGGGITDTQYF; CDR3nt: TGTGCCAGCAGCTTATATGGTGGCGGGATCACAGATACGCAGTATTTT
v_gene: TRBV23-1; d_gene: TRBD1; j_gene: TRBJ1-3; abundance: NA; CDR3aa: CASSQTIPDRTGEPGNTIYF; CDR3nt: TGCGCCAGCAGTCAAACAATACCGGATAGGACAGGGGAACCTGGAAACACCATATATTTT
v_gene: TRBV29-1; d_gene: NA; j_gene: TRBJ2-7; abundance: once; CDR3aa: CSVVSGTYEQYF; CDR3nt: TGCAGCGTTGTTAGCGGAACCTACGAGCAGTACTTC
v_gene: TRBV5-1; d_gene: NA; j_gene: TRBJ1-2; abundance: NA; CDR3aa: CASSLTAGGTYGYTF; CDR3nt: TGCGCCAGCAGCTTGACGGCGGGGGGGACCTATGGCTACACCTTC
v_gene: TRBV5-4; d_gene: NA; j_gene: TRBJ1-5; abundance: NA; CDR3aa: CASSLEPGSNQPQHF; CDR3nt: TGTGCCAGCAGCTTGGAACCGGGGAGCAATCAGCCCCAGCATTTT
v_gene: TRBV11-2; d_gene: NA; j_gene: TRBJ1-1; abundance: few; CDR3aa: CASSLTTGLNTEAFF; CDR3nt: TGTGCCAGCAGCTTAACGACAGGTCTGAACACTGAAGCTTTCTTT
v_gene: TRBV14; d_gene: NA; j_gene: TRBJ2-3; abundance: NA; CDR3aa: CASSLPVVAGDTQYF; CDR3nt: TGTGCCAGCAGCCTCCCCGTGGTGGCTGGAGATACGCAGTATTTT
v_gene: TRBV6-6; d_gene: TRBD1; j_gene: TRBJ2-7; abundance: once; CDR3aa: CASSYRGQGRTYEQYF; CDR3nt: TGTGCCAGCAGTTACCGAGGACAGGGCAGAACCTACGAGCAGTACTTC
v_gene: TRBV4-1; d_gene: NA; j_gene: TRBJ2-7; abundance: NA; CDR3aa: CASSQDSIEQYF; CDR3nt: TGCGCCAGCAGCCAAGATTCCATCGAGCAGTACTTC
v_gene: TRBV28; d_gene: NA; j_gene: TRBJ1-1; abundance: NA; CDR3aa: CASSLEYEAFF; CDR3nt: TGTGCCAGCAGTTTGGAGTATGAAGCTTTCTTT
v_gene: TRBV3-1/TRBV3-2; d_gene: TRBD1; j_gene: TRBJ2-7; abundance: NA; CDR3aa: CASSPGTGVYEQYF; CDR3nt: TGTGCCAGCAGCCCCGGGACAGGGGTGTACGAGCAGTACTTC
v_gene: TRBV28; d_gene: TRBD2; j_gene: TRBJ2-5; abundance: NA; CDR3aa: CASSFTPTSTETQYF; CDR3nt: TGTGCCAGCAGTTTCACCCCGACTAGCACCGAGACCCAGTACTTC
v_gene: TRBV5-6; d_gene: TRBD1; j_gene: TRBJ2-3; abundance: NA; CDR3aa: CASSSTGGEDTQYF; CDR3nt: TGTGCCAGCAGCTCGACAGGGGGGGAGGATACGCAGTATTTT
v_gene: TRBV19; d_gene: TRBD2; j_gene: TRBJ2-1; abundance: NA; CDR3aa: CASSQRGYNEQFF; CDR3nt: TGTGCCAGTAGCCAGCGGGGTTACAATGAGCAGTTCTTC
v_gene: TRBV2; d_gene: NA; j_gene: TRBJ1-1; abundance: NA; CDR3aa: CASSPVFGGIAEAFF; CDR3nt: TGTGCCAGCAGCCCCGTTTTCGGGGGGATTGCTGAAGCTTTCTTT
v_gene: TRBV28; d_gene: NA; j_gene: TRBJ1-2; abundance: NA; CDR3aa: CASSLGRGEGYGYTF; CDR3nt: TGTGCCAGCAGTTTAGGAAGAGGAGAGGGCTATGGCTACACCTTC
v_gene: TRBV6-2/TRBV6-3; d_gene: TRBD1; j_gene: TRBJ2-7; abundance: few; CDR3aa: CASSRDSPSLEQYF; CDR3nt: TGTGCCAGCAGTAGGGACAGTCCGTCTCTCGAGCAGTACTTC
v_gene: TRBV6-4; d_gene: TRBD1; j_gene: TRBJ2-1; abundance: once; CDR3aa: CASSPGQGSYEQFF; CDR3nt: TGTGCCAGCAGTCCGGGACAGGGGTCGTATGAGCAGTTCTTC
v_gene: TRBV28; d_gene: TRBD2; j_gene: TRBJ2-1; abundance: NA; CDR3aa: CASSLWAGGGAFNEQFF; CDR3nt: TGTGCCAGCAGTTTATGGGCTGGCGGGGGGGCCTTTAATGAGCAGTTCTTC
v_gene: TRBV28; d_gene: TRBD2; j_gene: TRBJ2-5; abundance: NA; CDR3aa: CASSRTSGSKETQYF; CDR3nt: TGTGCCAGCAGCAGGACTAGCGGGAGCAAAGAGACCCAGTACTTC
v_gene: TRBV6-1; d_gene: NA; j_gene: TRBJ2-7; abundance: few; CDR3aa: CASSEALRRTAEQYF; CDR3nt: TGTGCCAGCAGTGAAGCCTTGCGTCGGACAGCCGAGCAGTACTTC
v_gene: TRBV18; d_gene: NA; j_gene: TRBJ1-2; abundance: NA; CDR3aa: CASSPTTGGDGYTF; CDR3nt: TGTGCCAGCTCACCTACGACTGGGGGGGATGGCTACACCTTC
v_gene: TRBV21-1; d_gene: NA; j_gene: TRBJ1-2; abundance: NA; CDR3aa: CAIGQGDYGYTF; CDR3nt: TGTGCCATAGGACAGGGTGACTATGGCTACACCTTC
v_gene: TRBV10-3; d_gene: TRBD1; j_gene: TRBJ2-2; abundance: NA; CDR3aa: CAIRTGVNTGELFF; CDR3nt: TGTGCCATCAGGACAGGGGTGAACACCGGGGAGCTGTTTTTT
v_gene: TRBV5-4; d_gene: TRBD2; j_gene: TRBJ2-3; abundance: NA; CDR3aa: CASTQPGLAAPSTDTQYF; CDR3nt: TGTGCCAGCACTCAACCGGGACTAGCGGCGCCTAGCACAGATACGCAGTATTTT
v_gene: TRBV9; d_gene: NA; j_gene: TRBJ2-2; abundance: NA; CDR3aa: CASSVASSNTGELFF; CDR3nt: TGTGCCAGCAGCGTAGCTTCCTCGAACACCGGGGAGCTGTTTTTT
v_gene: TRBV4-2; d_gene: TRBD1; j_gene: TRBJ2-7; abundance: NA; CDR3aa: CASSQLRDRGSYEQYF; CDR3nt: TGTGCCAGCAGCCAACTCCGGGACAGGGGGTCGTACGAGCAGTACTTC
v_gene: TRBV2; d_gene: NA; j_gene: TRBJ1-4; abundance: NA; CDR3aa: CASREQGSEKLFF; CDR3nt: TGTGCCAGCAGGGAACAGGGCTCGGAAAAACTGTTTTTT
v_gene: TRBV7-9; d_gene: TRBD2; j_gene: TRBJ2-3; abundance: NA; CDR3aa: CASSLDSSGSRDTQYF; CDR3nt: TGTGCCAGCAGCTTAGATTCTAGCGGGAGTAGGGATACGCAGTATTTT
v_gene: TRBV27; d_gene: TRBD1; j_gene: TRBJ2-6; abundance: NA; CDR3aa: CASRGDRLFSGANVLTF; CDR3nt: TGTGCCAGCAGAGGGGACAGGCTATTCTCTGGGGCCAACGTCCTGACTTTC
v_gene: TRBV27; d_gene: NA; j_gene: TRBJ2-1; abundance: NA; CDR3aa: CASSLQRRVYNEQFF; CDR3nt: TGTGCCAGCAGTTTACAACGGAGGGTCTACAATGAGCAGTTCTTC
v_gene: TRBV6-5; d_gene: NA; j_gene: TRBJ1-6; abundance: NA; CDR3aa: CASKQIRNNSPLHF; CDR3nt: TGTGCCAGCAAACAGATTAGAAATAATTCACCCCTCCACTTT
v_gene: TRBV27; d_gene: NA; j_gene: TRBJ2-3; abundance: NA; CDR3aa: CASSREGRGTDTQYF; CDR3nt: TGTGCCAGCAGTCGAGAGGGTCGGGGCACAGATACGCAGTATTTT
v_gene: TRBV18; d_gene: NA; j_gene: TRBJ2-3; abundance: NA; CDR3aa: CASSPSGGSTDTQYF; CDR3nt: TGTGCCAGCTCACCCTCCGGGGGTTCCACAGATACGCAGTATTTT
v_gene: TRBV11-3; d_gene: NA; j_gene: TRBJ2-3; abundance: NA; CDR3aa: CASSLRTDTQYF; CDR3nt: TGTGCCAGCAGCCTTCGTACAGATACGCAGTATTTT
v_gene: TRBV27; d_gene: TRBD2; j_gene: TRBJ2-3; abundance: NA; CDR3aa: CASKLAGAVITDTQYF; CDR3nt: TGTGCCAGCAAGCTAGCGGGAGCAGTTATCACAGATACGCAGTATTTT
v_gene: TRBV7-2; d_gene: TRBD1; j_gene: TRBJ1-2; abundance: once; CDR3aa: CASSPGTGNGVDYGYTF; CDR3nt: TGTGCCAGCAGCCCAGGGACAGGGAATGGGGTGGACTATGGCTACACCTTC
v_gene: TRBV7-9; d_gene: NA; j_gene: TRBJ1-5; abundance: NA; CDR3aa: CASSLADTQPQHF; CDR3nt: TGTGCCAGCAGCTTAGCGGACACTCAGCCCCAGCATTTT